Each of the 9 T cell receptor beta chains below was sequenced from the same sample in a study of a mutant IDH1 vaccine in newly diagnosed glioma. This table comes from immunoSEQ multiplex PCR, and its TCRdb copy is limited to in-frame clones, with some not included. The sample lists roughly 46,000 clones, around 84% occurring once. These receptors' targets are unknown. Stated time point: week 47, end of study. With topical imiquimod, each dose of the vaccine consisted of 300 ug of mutant IDH1 20-mer peptide. Here the sequenced sample was PBMCs, taken from a glioma patient whose treatment included an IDH1 peptide vaccine. These receptor sequences come from a woman in her 30s with glioma. Some clones in this sample may be carry-over from other donors' samples.

The chain has TRBV2 and TRBJ2-3; D not certain. CDR1 is SNHLY, CDR2 FYNNEI, per germline. This CDR3 is 14 amino acids long. V was pared by 3 bases and J by 0 bases, with 7 bases between. CDR3 DNA: TGTGCCAGCAGTGATAGGACGAGCACAGATACGCAGTATTTT. As protein: CASSDRTSTDTQYF.

This clone was recorded only once. The rearrangement joins TRBV7-9 to TRBJ2-5; D remains ambiguous. The germline V and J ends were trimmed by 5 bases and 5 bases, with 9 bases remaining between them. Germline V gives CDR1 SEHNR, CDR2 FQNEAQ (reference sequence). The length of the CDR3 is 12 residues. For the CDR3, the DNA is TGTGCCAGCAGCACCCCTGGGGAGACCCAGTACTTC. Protein: CASSTPGETQYF. Together with reference TRBV7-9 and TRBJ2-5, the CDR3 gives the full variable domain: DTGVSQNPRHKITKRGQNVTFRCDPISEHNRLYWYRQTLGQGPEFLTYFQNEAQLEKSRLLSDRFSAERPKGSFSTLEIQRTEQGDSAMYLCASSTPGETQYFGPGTRLLVL.

This clone has a handful of counts. V is TRBV7-9 and J is TRBJ2-7, with 8 bases lining up with TRBD2. In germline, CDR1 is SEHNR, CDR2 FQNEAQ (reference sequence). The CDR3 contains 14 residues. The trim removed 5 bases at V and 5 bases at J, leaving 8 bases unmatched. CDR3 coding DNA: TGTGCCAGCAGCCATAGCGGGGATTTAAACGAGCAGTACTTC. It encodes CASSHSGDLNEQYF.

CDR3 amino acids: CASGLVRVADTQYF. CDR3 bases: TGTGCTAGTGGTTTGGTAAGGGTCGCAGATACGCAGTATTTT. This chain uses TRBV12-5 with TRBJ2-3; D not certain. V was cut by 0 bases and J by 4 bases, with 8 bases left in between. The CDR3 is made up of 14 amino acids. Germline CDR1 LGHNT, CDR2 FRNRAP.

The chain links TRBV27 to TRBJ2-7; TRBD2 is a possible D gene (6 bases). The V gene lost 2 bases and the J gene lost 3 bases, with 11 bases spanning the gap. The germline V gene has CDR1 MNHEY and CDR2 SMNVEV (reference sequence). CDR3 size: 14 residues. The CDR3 protein is CASSLRGTNYEQYF. The CDR3 nucleotides are TGTGCCAGCAGTTTACGGGGGACCAACTACGAGCAGTACTTC.

The gene calls are TRBV14 and TRBJ2-1; tentative D call: TRBD2 (6 bases). The CDR3 has 13 amino acids. Per germline, CDR1 SGHDN and CDR2 FVKESK. V was shortened by 4 bases and J by 7 bases, with 11 bases between the two germline ends. CDR3 nucleotide sequence: TGTGCCAGCAGCCGGGCGGCGGGAAATGAGCAGTTCTTC. This gives the protein CASSRAAGNEQFF.

The genes are TRBV10-3 and TRBJ2-3; D not certain. The CDR3 is made up of 13 amino acids. CDR1 is ENHRY, CDR2 SYGVKD, per germline. Trimming removed 5 bases from V and 2 bases from J, with 8 bases in between. For the CDR3, the DNA is TGTGCCATCAGTCTCACCCACACAGATACGCAGTATTTT. Amino acids: CAISLTHTDTQYF.

The chain joins TRBV10-3 to TRBJ1-2, with 7 bases that match TRBD1. Losses at the gene ends were 3 bases for V and 4 bases for J; bases not matched to a gene: 11. The CDR3 is 16 amino acids. Germline CDR1 reads ENHRY; CDR2 reads SYGVKD. This chain's CDR3 is CAISDETGRGSYGYTF. The CDR3 region has the DNA TGTGCCATCAGTGACGAGACAGGGAGAGGTAGCTATGGCTACACCTTC.

The rearrangement links TRBV19 to TRBJ2-1; 15 bases line up with TRBD2. The V gene end was trimmed by 5 bases and the J gene end by 8 bases; junction bases not matched to a gene: 16. CDR1 is LNHDA and CDR2 is SQIVND in the germline V gene (reference sequence). The CDR3 is 19 amino acids. CDR3 bases: TGTGCCAGTAGTCCGCAACATGGACTAGCGGGAGGGCCTAGGTATGAGCAGTTCTTC. Protein: CASSPQHGLAGGPRYEQFF.